The clone carrying this T cell receptor beta chain was seen a handful of times. Looked up from germline, CDR1 is LGHNA and CDR2 is YNFKEQ. The CDR3 totals 14 residues. With 3 bases clipped from V and 7 bases from J, the junction kept 2 bases outside the gene matches. TCRdb's copy holds only in-frame clones and misses some; the assay was immunoSEQ multiplex PCR. This sample has over 70,000 clones, with roughly 89% found just once. This sample is drawn from a study of T cell responses to AZD1222 COVID-19 vaccine. Sequenced material: peripheral blood, taken 28 days after the second AZD1222 dose. The sequence was obtained from an adult who received the AZD1222 COVID-19 vaccine. The J gene is TRBJ2-2, the V gene TRBV4-2; TRBD1 matches at 10 bases. The CDR3 DNA reads TGTGCCAGCAGCCACGGACAGGGGGACGGGGAGCTGTTTTTT. Translating it yields CASSHGQGDGELFF.